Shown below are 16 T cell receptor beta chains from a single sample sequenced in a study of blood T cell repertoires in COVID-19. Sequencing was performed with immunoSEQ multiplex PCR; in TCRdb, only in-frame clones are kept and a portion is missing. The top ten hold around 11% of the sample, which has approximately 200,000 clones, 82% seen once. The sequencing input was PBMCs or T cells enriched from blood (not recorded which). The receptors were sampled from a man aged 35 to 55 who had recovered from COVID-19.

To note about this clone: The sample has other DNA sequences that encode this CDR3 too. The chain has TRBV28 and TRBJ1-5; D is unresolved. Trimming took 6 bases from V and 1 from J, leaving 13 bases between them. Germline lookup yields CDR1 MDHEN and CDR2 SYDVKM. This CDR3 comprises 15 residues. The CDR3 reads CASSLPGSSNQPQHF. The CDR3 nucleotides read TGTGCCAGCAGCCTCCCAGGATCGAGCAATCAGCCCCAGCATTTT.

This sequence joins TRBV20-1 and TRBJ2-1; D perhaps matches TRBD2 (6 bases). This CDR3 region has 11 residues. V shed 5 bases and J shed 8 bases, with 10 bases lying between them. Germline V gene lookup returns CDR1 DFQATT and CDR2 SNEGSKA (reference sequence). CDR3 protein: CSAPTRYEQFF. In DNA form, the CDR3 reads TGCAGTGCTCCGACTAGGTATGAGCAGTTCTTC.

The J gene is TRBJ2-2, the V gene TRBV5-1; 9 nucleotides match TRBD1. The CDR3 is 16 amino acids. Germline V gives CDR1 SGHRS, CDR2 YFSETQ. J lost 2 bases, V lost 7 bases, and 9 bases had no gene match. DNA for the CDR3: TGCGCCAGCTTTGGGACAGGGCGATTAAACACCGGGGAGCTGTTTTTT. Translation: CASFGTGRLNTGELFF.

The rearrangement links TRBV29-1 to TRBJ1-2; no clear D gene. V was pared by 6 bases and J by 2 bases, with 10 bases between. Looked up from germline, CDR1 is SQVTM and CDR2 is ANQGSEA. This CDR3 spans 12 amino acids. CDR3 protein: CSVGDMNYGYTF. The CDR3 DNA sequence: TGCAGCGTGGGAGACATGAACTATGGCTACACCTTC.

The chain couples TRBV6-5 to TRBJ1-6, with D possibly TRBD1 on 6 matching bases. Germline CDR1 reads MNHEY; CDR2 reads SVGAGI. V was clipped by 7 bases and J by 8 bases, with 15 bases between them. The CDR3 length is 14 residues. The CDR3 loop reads CASTQGRGYSPLHF. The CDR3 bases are TGTGCCAGCACCCAAGGCAGGGGTTATTCACCCCTCCACTTT.

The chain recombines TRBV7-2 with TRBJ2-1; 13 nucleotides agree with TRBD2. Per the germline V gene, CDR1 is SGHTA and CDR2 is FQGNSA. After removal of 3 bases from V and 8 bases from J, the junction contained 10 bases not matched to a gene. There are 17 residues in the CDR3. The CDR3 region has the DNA TGTGCCAGCAGCTTTCGGACTAGCGGGAGTTTTAGCCATGAGCAGTTCTTC. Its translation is CASSFRTSGSFSHEQFF.

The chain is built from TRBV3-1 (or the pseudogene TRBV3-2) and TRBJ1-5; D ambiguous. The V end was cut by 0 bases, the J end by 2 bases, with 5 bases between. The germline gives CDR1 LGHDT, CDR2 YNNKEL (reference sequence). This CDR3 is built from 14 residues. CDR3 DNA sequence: TGTGCCAGCAGCCAAGACCAGGGCAATCAGCCCCAGCATTTT. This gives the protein CASSQDQGNQPQHF.

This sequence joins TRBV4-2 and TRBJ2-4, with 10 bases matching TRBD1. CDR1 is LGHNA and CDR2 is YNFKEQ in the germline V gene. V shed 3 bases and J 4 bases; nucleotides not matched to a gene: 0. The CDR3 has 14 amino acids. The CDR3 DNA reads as TGTGCCAGCAGCCAGGGACAGGGGAAAAACATTCAGTACTTC. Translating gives CASSQGQGKNIQYF.

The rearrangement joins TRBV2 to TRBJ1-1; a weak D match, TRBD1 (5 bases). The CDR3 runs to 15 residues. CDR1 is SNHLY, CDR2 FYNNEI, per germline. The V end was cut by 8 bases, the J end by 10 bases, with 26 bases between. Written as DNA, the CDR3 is TGTGCCAGCGGACCCCAGACAGCCGTCCGGCTTGGAGCTTTCTTT. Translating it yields CASGPQTAVRLGAFF.

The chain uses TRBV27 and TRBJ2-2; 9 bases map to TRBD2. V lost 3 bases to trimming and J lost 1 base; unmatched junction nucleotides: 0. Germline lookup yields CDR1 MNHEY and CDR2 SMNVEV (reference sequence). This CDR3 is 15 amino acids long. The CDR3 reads CASSLTSGNTGELFF. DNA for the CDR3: TGTGCCAGCAGTTTGACTAGCGGGAACACCGGGGAGCTGTTTTTT.

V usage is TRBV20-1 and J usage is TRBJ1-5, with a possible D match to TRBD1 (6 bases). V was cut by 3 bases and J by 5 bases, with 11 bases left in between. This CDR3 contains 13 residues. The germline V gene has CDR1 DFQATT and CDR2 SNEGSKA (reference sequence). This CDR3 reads CSASQAGDQPQHF. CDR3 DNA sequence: TGCAGTGCTAGTCAGGCAGGGGATCAGCCCCAGCATTTT.

The CDR3 DNA follows: TGCAGCGTTGAGAGTCAGGGCCCCTACGAGCAGTACTTC. Protein product: CSVESQGPYEQYF. The V call is TRBV29-1, the J call TRBJ2-7, with a possible D match to TRBD1 (5 bases). The CDR3 extends over 13 amino acids. Looked up from germline, CDR1 is SQVTM and CDR2 is ANQGSEA. V gave up 3 bases and J gave up 2 bases, with 11 bases separating them.

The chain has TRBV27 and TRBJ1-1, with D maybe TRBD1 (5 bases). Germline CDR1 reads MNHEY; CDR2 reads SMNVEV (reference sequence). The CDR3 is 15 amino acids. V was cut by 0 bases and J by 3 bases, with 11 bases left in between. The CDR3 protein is CASSLSFRGDTEAFF. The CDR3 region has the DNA TGTGCCAGCAGTTTATCGTTCCGGGGGGACACTGAAGCTTTCTTT.

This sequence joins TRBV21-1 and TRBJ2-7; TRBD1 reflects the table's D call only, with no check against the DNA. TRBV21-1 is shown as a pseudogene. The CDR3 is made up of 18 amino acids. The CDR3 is CASSTPGQALPALYEQYV. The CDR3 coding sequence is TGTGCCAGCAGCACACCGGGACAGGCGCTACCCGCACTGTACGAGCAGTACGTC.

CDR3 nucleotide sequence: TGTGCCAGCAGCTTCGTGGGTCAGCGGGGGGCCTACAATGAGCAGTTCTTC. Residues: CASSFVGQRGAYNEQFF. The chain uses TRBV7-3 and TRBJ2-1; 9 bases match TRBD2. V gave up 3 bases and J gave up 2 bases; unmatched junction bases: 8. CDR3 length equals 17 residues. From germline, CDR1 is SGHTA and CDR2 FQGTGA.

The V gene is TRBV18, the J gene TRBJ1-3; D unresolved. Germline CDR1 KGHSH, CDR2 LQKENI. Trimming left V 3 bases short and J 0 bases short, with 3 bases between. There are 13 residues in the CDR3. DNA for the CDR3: TGTGCCAGCTCACCGCGCTCTGGAAACACCATATATTTT. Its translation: CASSPRSGNTIYF.